The 10 T cell receptor beta chains below come from one sample, sequenced in a study of OX40 agonist ivuxolimab in advanced cancers. TCRdb keeps only in-frame clones here, not all; method: immunoSEQ multiplex PCR. The data contain approximately 66,000 clones, 85% of them singletons. The source was CD4+ or CD8+ T cells sorted from blood, collected in a trial of the OX40 agonist ivuxolimab. The receptors were gathered from an adult with an advanced solid tumor such as melanoma, head and neck, liver or kidney cancer.

The chain employs TRBV5-4 and TRBJ1-2; D unresolved. The germline V and J ends were trimmed by 4 bases and 8 bases, with 15 bases remaining between them. Germline values: CDR1 SGHNT, CDR2 YYREEE (reference sequence). This CDR3 has 13 residues. CDR3 DNA sequence: TGTGCCAGCAGCGGAGAAGGCTTAAGGGGCTACACCTTC. As protein: CASSGEGLRGYTF.

The rearrangement links TRBV28 to TRBJ1-2; 8 bases fit TRBD1. CDR1 is MDHEN and CDR2 is SYDVKM in the germline V gene. The CDR3 is made up of 15 amino acids. J was trimmed by 0 bases and V by 5 bases; bases with no gene match: 5. The CDR3 coding sequence is TGTGCCAGCAGTGCAACAGGGGGAGCTAACTATGGCTACACCTTC. This encodes CASSATGGANYGYTF.

The V call is TRBV7-2, the J call TRBJ2-2; a weak D match, TRBD1 (6 bases). Germline assignment: CDR1 SGHTA and CDR2 FQGNSA. Trimming removed 5 bases at V and 1 base at J, with 14 bases between. The CDR3 sequence is 16 residues long. CDR3 sequence (DNA): TGTGCCAGCAGCGAGAGACAGGACTTGAACACCGGGGAGCTGTTTTTT. Residues: CASSERQDLNTGELFF.

This clone was recorded once. This chain joins TRBV16 and TRBJ2-1, with D possibly TRBD2 on 6 matching bases. The germline gives CDR1 KGHSY, CDR2 FQNENV. The CDR3 spans 15 residues. With 3 bases removed from V and 2 bases from J, the gap between germline ends came to 11 bases. The chain's CDR3 is CASSHGTLAYNEQFF. The DNA of the CDR3 is TGTGCCAGCAGCCACGGGACTCTTGCCTACAATGAGCAGTTCTTC. The full variable domain, in which reference TRBV16 and TRBJ2-1 provide the parts outside the CDR3, is GEEVAQTPKHLVRGEGQKAKLYCAPIKGHSYVFWYQQVLKNEFKFLISFQNENVFDETGMPKERFSAKCLPNSPCSLEIQATKLEDSAVYFCASSHGTLAYNEQFFGPGTRLTVL.

The chain has TRBV5-4 and TRBJ1-2; the match to TRBD1 covers 8 bases. Germline V gene data show CDR1 as SGHNT and CDR2 as YYREEE (reference sequence). V dropped 3 bases and J dropped 5; count of bases not matched to a gene: 9. This CDR3 is built from 15 residues. The CDR3 region is CASSSPGQEMYGYTF. In DNA form, the CDR3 reads TGTGCCAGCAGCTCTCCGGGACAGGAGATGTATGGCTACACCTTC.

The chain couples TRBV5-1 to TRBJ2-1; TRBD2 aligns across 9 bases. The CDR3 sequence is 15 residues long. J lost 6 bases, V lost 4 bases, and 8 bases had no gene match. The V gene's germline CDR1 is SGHRS and CDR2 YFSETQ. The CDR3 loop is CASSITVTSGNEQFF. The DNA for the CDR3 is TGCGCCAGCAGCATCACGGTGACTAGCGGCAATGAGCAGTTCTTC.

The gene calls are TRBV11-1 and TRBJ1-1; D possibly corresponds to TRBD1 (6 bases). V was clipped by 6 bases and J by 1 base, with 12 bases between them. The CDR3 runs to 14 residues. In germline, CDR1 is SGHAT, CDR2 FQDESV (reference sequence). CDR3: CASRGDISNTEAFF. CDR3 DNA sequence: TGTGCCAGCAGAGGGGACATATCGAACACTGAAGCTTTCTTT. Variable domain in full (rest from reference TRBV11-1 and TRBJ1-1): EAEVAQSPRYKITEKSQAVAFWCDPISGHATLYWYRQILGQGPELLVQFQDESVVDDSQLPKDRFSAERLKGVDSTLKIQPAELGDSAMYLCASRGDISNTEAFFGQGTRLTVV.

A few counts support this clone. The rearrangement joins TRBV27 to TRBJ2-7, with no clear D. The germline gives CDR1 MNHEY, CDR2 SMNVEV (reference sequence). Trimming pared 4 bases from V and 12 bases from J, leaving 13 bases between. The CDR3 runs 11 residues. The CDR3 bases are TGTGCCAGCAGTTCCCGATATGCGTTGTACTTC. Its translation: CASSSRYALYF.

Details on this clone: One end of the junction fails to match germline, which may point to a read error. V is TRBV7-7 and J is TRBJ2-2; TRBD2 matches at 13 bases. Germline V gene data show CDR1 as SSHAT and CDR2 as FNYEAQ (reference sequence). The CDR3 contains 16 residues. The DNA of the CDR3 is TGTGCTAGCAGTCTGACTAGCGGGAGGAAGGTCGGGGAGCTGTTTTTT. Translated: CASSLTSGRKVGELFF.

The chain employs TRBV6-5 and TRBJ1-5; D is unclear. There are 12 residues in the CDR3. CDR1 and CDR2 from the germline V gene are MNHEY and SVGAGI. V was cut by 8 bases and J by 1 base, with 6 bases left in between. CDR3 sequence reads: CASATSNQPQHF. As DNA, the CDR3 is TGTGCCAGCGCTACAAGCAATCAGCCCCAGCATTTT.